A selection of T cell receptor beta chains follows, all from one sample in a study of OX40 agonist ivuxolimab in advanced cancers. Here immunoSEQ multiplex PCR was the method, and the copy in TCRdb shows in-frame clones only, minus some. The table has tens of thousands of clones, about 80% seen once. The sequenced sample was CD4+ or CD8+ T cells sorted from blood, obtained in a trial of the OX40 agonist ivuxolimab. The source is an adult with an advanced solid tumor such as melanoma, head and neck, liver or kidney cancer. The CDR3 runs from the conserved cysteine through the conserved F or W. Fields, in order: D gene, J gene, V gene, clone size, CDR3 DNA, CDR3 protein. D genes are given only for firm matches. A clone size is listed for some rows: how often the clone was seen (once, few, many), or a class if it is expanded.

d_gene: NA; j_gene: TRBJ2-1; v_gene: TRBV5-6; abundance: NA; CDR3nt: TGTGCCAGCAGCTTCGGAGTGGATGAGCAGTTCTTC; CDR3aa: CASSFGVDEQFF
d_gene: NA; j_gene: TRBJ1-5; v_gene: TRBV28; abundance: NA; CDR3nt: TGTGCCAGCACGCAGCGTGATCAGCCCCAGCATTTT; CDR3aa: CASTQRDQPQHF
d_gene: NA; j_gene: TRBJ1-2; v_gene: TRBV5-1; abundance: NA; CDR3nt: TGCGCCAGCAGCTTGGAATCCAGACGTGTCTATGGCTACACCTTC; CDR3aa: CASSLESRRVYGYTF
d_gene: NA; j_gene: TRBJ2-7; v_gene: TRBV6-5; abundance: NA; CDR3nt: TGTGCCAGCAGTAACGACGGCTACGAGCAGTACTTC; CDR3aa: CASSNDGYEQYF
d_gene: NA; j_gene: TRBJ1-4; v_gene: TRBV11-2; abundance: NA; CDR3nt: TGTGCCAGCAGCTTAGAAGCAGCAACTAATGAAAAACTGTTTTTT; CDR3aa: CASSLEAATNEKLFF
d_gene: NA; j_gene: TRBJ1-1; v_gene: TRBV5-4; abundance: once; CDR3nt: TGTGCCAGCAGCTTGGAGTCGGGGTGGAACACTGAAGCTTTCTTT; CDR3aa: CASSLESGWNTEAFF
d_gene: NA; j_gene: TRBJ2-3; v_gene: TRBV7-3; abundance: NA; CDR3nt: TGTGCCAGCAGCTTAACGGTAGCAGATACGCAGTATTTT; CDR3aa: CASSLTVADTQYF
d_gene: NA; j_gene: TRBJ1-3; v_gene: TRBV5-6; abundance: NA; CDR3nt: TGTGCCAGCAGTCCGGTAGGCTCTGGAAACACCATATATTTT; CDR3aa: CASSPVGSGNTIYF
d_gene: NA; j_gene: TRBJ1-4; v_gene: TRBV5-1; abundance: once; CDR3nt: TGCGCCAGCAGCCGGGGGGGCCCTAATGAAAAACTGTTTTTT; CDR3aa: CASSRGGPNEKLFF
d_gene: TRBD1; j_gene: TRBJ1-6; v_gene: TRBV19; abundance: once; CDR3nt: TGTGCCAGTAGGACAGGGGCTTCACCCCTCCACTTT; CDR3aa: CASRTGASPLHF
d_gene: NA; j_gene: TRBJ1-1; v_gene: TRBV15; abundance: few; CDR3nt: TGTGCCACGAGAGTCGACATGAACACTGAAGCTTTCTTT; CDR3aa: CATRVDMNTEAFF
d_gene: NA; j_gene: TRBJ2-7; v_gene: TRBV5-1; abundance: few; CDR3nt: TGCGCCAGCAGCTTGGACAGGAGGTCCTACGAGCAGTACTTC; CDR3aa: CASSLDRRSYEQYF
d_gene: NA; j_gene: TRBJ2-5; v_gene: TRBV2; abundance: NA; CDR3nt: TGTGCCAGCAGTGCCCAGAGGGGGCAAGAGACCCAGTACTTC; CDR3aa: CASSAQRGQETQYF
d_gene: NA; j_gene: TRBJ2-6; v_gene: TRBV11-2; abundance: NA; CDR3nt: TGTGCCAGCAGCTTAGACCGTAGCTCTGGGGCCAACGTCCTGACTTTC; CDR3aa: CASSLDRSSGANVLTF
d_gene: TRBD1; j_gene: TRBJ1-2; v_gene: TRBV7-9; abundance: NA; CDR3nt: TGTGCCAGCAGCCAGGGAACGACAGGGGGCCGGGTGAACTATGGCTACACCTTC; CDR3aa: CASSQGTTGGRVNYGYTF
d_gene: TRBD1; j_gene: TRBJ1-2; v_gene: TRBV29-1; abundance: NA; CDR3nt: TGCAGCGTCGGACTAACAGGGGCCTATGGCTACACCTTC; CDR3aa: CSVGLTGAYGYTF
d_gene: TRBD1; j_gene: TRBJ1-4; v_gene: TRBV30; abundance: NA; CDR3nt: TGTGCCTGGGAAAGGGGGCATGAAAAACTGTTTTTT; CDR3aa: CAWERGHEKLFF
d_gene: TRBD1; j_gene: TRBJ1-1; v_gene: TRBV6-5; abundance: NA; CDR3nt: TGTGCCAGCAGTTACCAGGGGGCGGTGGAAGCTTTCTTT; CDR3aa: CASSYQGAVEAFF
d_gene: NA; j_gene: TRBJ1-5; v_gene: TRBV6-1; abundance: NA; CDR3nt: TGTGCCAGCAGTGAAGCTATAGGCCTAAATCAGCCCCAGCATTTT; CDR3aa: CASSEAIGLNQPQHF
d_gene: NA; j_gene: TRBJ2-5; v_gene: TRBV25-1; abundance: NA; CDR3nt: TGTGCCAGCAGTGAATTCTCCGGATCTGGGGAGACCCAGTACTTC; CDR3aa: CASSEFSGSGETQYF
d_gene: NA; j_gene: TRBJ2-2; v_gene: TRBV28; abundance: NA; CDR3nt: TGTGCCAGCAGAACGAGCCTGAACACCGGGGAGCTGTTTTTT; CDR3aa: CASRTSLNTGELFF
d_gene: NA; j_gene: TRBJ1-3; v_gene: TRBV4-3; abundance: NA; CDR3nt: TGCGCCAGCAGCCAAGGACATAGGACTGGAAACACCATATATTTT; CDR3aa: CASSQGHRTGNTIYF
d_gene: TRBD1; j_gene: TRBJ1-2; v_gene: TRBV9; abundance: NA; CDR3nt: TGTGCCAGCGGGAGGCAGGGGGCCTCTAACTATGGCTACACCTTC; CDR3aa: CASGRQGASNYGYTF
d_gene: NA; j_gene: TRBJ2-7; v_gene: TRBV28; abundance: NA; CDR3nt: TGTGCCAGCAGCGATCGACTAGGATTGATCCAGTACTTC; CDR3aa: CASSDRLGLIQYF
d_gene: TRBD1; j_gene: TRBJ1-3; v_gene: TRBV11-2; abundance: NA; CDR3nt: TGTGCCAGCAGCCCACGGACAGGCTTCGGTGGAAACACCATATATTTT; CDR3aa: CASSPRTGFGGNTIYF
d_gene: NA; j_gene: TRBJ2-5; v_gene: TRBV7-9; abundance: NA; CDR3nt: TGTGCCAGCAGCTGGGCCCATCCGGGCTTCGGCGAGACCCAGTACTTC; CDR3aa: CASSWAHPGFGETQYF
d_gene: NA; j_gene: TRBJ1-1; v_gene: TRBV6-6; abundance: NA; CDR3nt: TGTGCCAGCAGTTACGGGGGGAACACTGAAGCTTTCTTT; CDR3aa: CASSYGGNTEAFF